This entry lists 27 T cell receptor beta chains sequenced from one sample in a study of shared clonotypes between healthy human individuals. The table came from immunoSEQ multiplex PCR; TCRdb's copy has only in-frame clones and leaves some out. There are 650,000 to 800,000 clones in the sample; roughly 94% occur only once, and nearly 25% lies in the top ten. CD45RO-negative, CCR7-positively selected cells formed the naive CD8 fraction, excluding terminally differentiated effector memory CD45RA+ cells. Sequenced input: naive CD8+ T cells sorted from blood. These receptors were collected from a man aged 25-40 years in good health.

V usage is TRBV5-6 and J usage is TRBJ2-1; D possibly corresponds to TRBD1 (5 bases). The CDR3 loop spans 13 amino acids. V lost 7 bases, J lost 0 bases, and 8 bases lay in between. Germline V gives CDR1 SGHDT, CDR2 YYEEEE. The CDR3 loop reads CASWGDSYNEQFF. CDR3 sequence (DNA): TGTGCCAGCTGGGGCGACTCCTACAATGAGCAGTTCTTC.

This clone was seen only once. The sample holds other DNA sequences that translate to the same CDR3. This chain connects TRBV9 to TRBJ2-3, with D perhaps given as TRBD1 or TRBD2 (5 bases each). The V end was cut by 2 bases, the J end by 3 bases, with 19 bases between. CDR1 is SGDLS, CDR2 YYNGEE, per germline. The CDR3 runs 17 residues. For the CDR3, the DNA is TGTGCCAGCAGCGTCCGGGACCCCTTCGAGGGTACAGATACGCAGTATTTT. Translating it yields CASSVRDPFEGTDTQYF.

The chain links TRBV2 to TRBJ1-1; D not certain. The CDR3 length is 13 residues. Germline V gene lookup returns CDR1 SNHLY and CDR2 FYNNEI. The ends were cut back, 6 bases at V and 0 bases at J, with 8 bases in the middle. As DNA, the CDR3 is TGTGCCAGCAGGGCCCTAATGAACACTGAAGCTTTCTTT. It is translated as CASRALMNTEAFF.

This clone showed up just once. The gene calls are TRBV10-3 and TRBJ2-3; 8 nucleotides align to TRBD2. Germline V gene lookup returns CDR1 ENHRY and CDR2 SYGVKD. V lost 0 bases to trimming and J lost 2 bases; unmatched junction nucleotides: 4. This CDR3 comprises 16 residues. This chain's CDR3 is CAISESVLADTDTQYF. The CDR3 region has the DNA TGTGCCATCAGTGAGTCCGTACTAGCGGACACAGATACGCAGTATTTT.

This chain joins TRBV9 and TRBJ1-1; weak D call: TRBD1 (5 bases). This CDR3 has 13 amino acids. The V end lost 3 bases, the J end lost 4 bases, and 10 bases lay between the germline ends. Germline CDR1 and CDR2: SGDLS and YYNGEE. The CDR3 nucleotides read TGTGCCAGCAGCGGCGGGGGGAGCACTGAAGCTTTCTTT. It yields the protein CASSGGGSTEAFF.

This rearrangement joins TRBV4-3 to TRBJ1-4; the D gene is possibly TRBD1 (6 bases). Germline CDR1 and CDR2: LGHNA and YSLEER. With 2 bases removed from V and 10 bases from J, the gap between germline ends came to 17 bases. The CDR3 length is 15 residues. The CDR3 region has the DNA TGCGCCAGCAGCCAAAGCGGGGCGGGGGCGATAAAACTGTTTTTT. The encoded protein is CASSQSGAGAIKLFF.

The genes are TRBV27 and TRBJ1-4; 7 bases match TRBD1. Per germline, CDR1 MNHEY and CDR2 SMNVEV (reference sequence). V trimming: 5 bases; J trimming: 6 bases; junction bases outside the gene matches: 12. There are 16 residues in the CDR3. CDR3 region: CASSPLLQGWDEKLFF. As DNA, the CDR3 is TGTGCCAGCAGTCCCCTCCTACAGGGGTGGGATGAAAAACTGTTTTTT.

In regard to this clone: In the same sample, other DNA sequences code for this CDR3. The chain combines TRBV4-1 with TRBJ2-1; 7 bases fit TRBD2. Germline V lookup: CDR1 MGHRA, CDR2 YSYEKL. J lost 2 bases, V lost 3 bases, and 4 bases had no gene match. The CDR3 contains 15 residues. The CDR3 protein is CASSQSSGTYNEQFF. In DNA form, the CDR3 reads TGCGCCAGCAGCCAGTCTAGCGGAACCTACAATGAGCAGTTCTTC.

The rearrangement links TRBV2 to TRBJ1-2, with 7 bases matching TRBD1. The CDR3 is 12 amino acids. Germline V lookup: CDR1 SNHLY, CDR2 FYNNEI. The junction had 6 bases not matched to a gene; V was cut back by 10 bases and J by 4 bases. CDR3: CATKQGIYGYTF. The CDR3 coding sequence is TGTGCCACCAAACAGGGGATCTATGGCTACACCTTC.

This CDR3 is CASSEHRPKETQYF. In DNA, the CDR3 is TGTGCCAGCAGTGAACACAGACCCAAAGAGACCCAGTACTTC. This rearrangement joins TRBV6-1 to TRBJ2-5; D uncertain. The germline CDR1 and CDR2 sequences are MNHNS and SASEGT. The ends were cut back, 2 bases at V and 3 bases at J, with 10 bases in the middle. The CDR3 spans 14 residues.

The J gene is TRBJ2-1, the V gene TRBV7-8, with TRBD2 matching 14 bases. The CDR3 runs 17 residues. The germline V gene encodes CDR1 SGHVS and CDR2 FQNEAQ. J was trimmed by 4 bases and V by 5 bases; bases with no gene match: 7. The CDR3 DNA reads as TGTGCCAGCAGCGCCGCCCGACTAGCGGGAGGGTACAATGAGCAGTTCTTC. This codes for CASSAARLAGGYNEQFF. Using reference TRBV7-8 and TRBJ2-1 for the parts outside the CDR3, the full variable domain is GAGVSQSPRYKVAKRGQDVALRCDPISGHVSLFWYQQALGQGPEFLTYFQNEAQLDKSGLPSDRFFAERPEGSVSTLKIQRTQQEDSAVYLCASSAARLAGGYNEQFFGPGTRLTVL.

The chain has TRBV29-1 and TRBJ1-3; unclear D gene. The CDR3 spans 16 residues. The V end lost 3 bases, the J end lost 3 bases, and 18 bases lay between the germline ends. CDR1 and CDR2 from the germline V gene are SQVTM and ANQGSEA. The CDR3 loop reads CSVELCRPTFGNTIYF. CDR3 bases: TGCAGCGTTGAGTTGTGCAGACCGACGTTTGGAAACACCATATATTTT. Filled out from reference TRBV29-1 and TRBJ1-3, the complete variable domain reads SAVISQKPSRDICQRGTSLTIQCQVDSQVTMMFWYRQQPGQSLTLIATANQGSEATYESGFVIDKFPISRPNLTFSTLTVSNMSPEDSSIYLCSVELCRPTFGNTIYFGEGSWLTVV.

The chain has TRBV11-2 and TRBJ2-1; 7 positions agree with TRBD1. CDR3 length: 15 amino acids. Germline CDR1 reads SGHAT; CDR2 reads FQNNGV. The junction had 8 bases not matched to a gene; V was cut back by 7 bases and J by 2 bases. The CDR3 spells CASTYLQGTYNEQFF. The CDR3 bases are TGTGCCAGCACCTACCTACAGGGGACCTACAATGAGCAGTTCTTC.

The chain uses TRBV27 and TRBJ2-1, with TRBD2 matching 11 bases. Germline values: CDR1 MNHEY, CDR2 SMNVEV (reference sequence). V was pared by 2 bases and J by 7 bases, with 10 bases of the junction left unmatched. The CDR3 is 17 residues long. The CDR3 DNA follows: TGTGCCAGCAGTTTAAGTTTACTAGCGGGAGTGGGAAATGAGCAGTTCTTC. It codes for CASSLSLLAGVGNEQFF.

This chain links TRBV19 with TRBJ2-7, with D perhaps being TRBD1 or TRBD2 (5 bases each). Germline loops: CDR1 LNHDA, CDR2 SQIVND (reference sequence). The length of the CDR3 is 14 residues. The germline V and J ends were trimmed by 3 bases and 4 bases, with 13 bases remaining between them. CDR3 nucleotides: TGTGCCAGTAGTATGGTGGGGGTAGGATACGAGCAGTACTTC. Translation gives CASSMVGVGYEQYF.

The chain recombines TRBV10-3 with TRBJ2-1; 8 bases map to TRBD2. This CDR3 comprises 15 residues. The ends lost 1 base at V and 7 bases at J; junction bases unmatched: 6. In germline, CDR1 is ENHRY, CDR2 SYGVKD. CDR3 DNA sequence: TGTGCCATCAGTGAGTTAGTAGCGGGAAAGAATGAGCAGTTCTTC. Its translation is CAISELVAGKNEQFF.

The rearrangement joins TRBV7-9 to TRBJ2-1; D is unresolved. CDR3 length: 11 amino acids. CDR1 and CDR2 (germline): SEHNR, FQNEAQ (reference sequence). V lost 1 base, J lost 15 bases, and 10 bases lay in between. The CDR3: CASSLESPGFF. The CDR3 DNA follows: TGTGCCAGCAGCTTAGAATCGCCGGGGTTCTTC. Supplemented by reference TRBV7-9 and TRBJ2-1, the full variable domain reads DTGVSQNPRHKITKRGQNVTFRCDPISEHNRLYWYRQTLGQGPEFLTYFQNEAQLEKSRLLSDRFSAERPKGSFSTLEIQRTEQGDSAMYLCASSLESPGFFGPGTRLTVL.

The rearrangement joins TRBV29-1 to TRBJ2-7; TRBD1 might be the D (6 bases). The CDR3 spans 12 residues. V was cut by 6 bases and J by 3 bases, with 12 bases left in between. CDR1 is SQVTM and CDR2 is ANQGSEA in the germline V gene. CDR3 region: CSVTGRDYEQYF. Here the CDR3 DNA reads TGCAGCGTGACAGGTCGGGACTACGAGCAGTACTTC.

V gene TRBV9 combines with J gene TRBJ2-5, with 12 nucleotides matching TRBD2. V trimming: 0 bases; J trimming: 5 bases; junction bases outside the gene matches: 8. Germline lookup yields CDR1 SGDLS and CDR2 YYNGEE. This CDR3 comprises 17 residues. CDR3 nucleotide sequence: TGTGCCAGCAGCGTAGAAGCTAGCGGGAGGGCCAGGGAGACCCAGTACTTC. It codes for CASSVEASGRARETQYF.

J is TRBJ1-5 and V is TRBV6-5, with D hard to call. The CDR3 is 15 amino acids. Germline CDR1 is MNHEY and CDR2 is SVGAGI. V lost 6 bases and J 1 base, leaving 13 bases between the germline ends. In DNA, the CDR3 is TGTGCCAGCAGAGTAATGGCACGGAGCAATCAGCCCCAGCATTTT. Translation gives CASRVMARSNQPQHF.

The rearrangement links TRBV29-1 to TRBJ2-1, with D possibly matching TRBD2 (5 bases). Germline V gives CDR1 SQVTM, CDR2 ANQGSEA. V was clipped by 2 bases and J by 9 bases, with 17 bases between them. CDR3 length equals 14 residues. The CDR3 region is CSVELDDYRGEQFF. The DNA of the CDR3 is TGCAGCGTTGAATTGGACGACTATCGGGGTGAGCAGTTCTTC.

The V and J genes are TRBV7-9 and TRBJ2-1; 13 bases match TRBD2. This CDR3 contains 17 residues. V lost 1 base, J lost 9 bases, and 9 bases stayed unmatched. CDR1 is SEHNR, CDR2 FQNEAQ, per germline (reference sequence). DNA of the CDR3: TGTGCCAGCAGCTTAGGGACTAGCGGGAGAGGAGTGGGTGAGCAGTTCTTC. Translated: CASSLGTSGRGVGEQFF.

The chain carries TRBV5-4 and TRBJ2-3; perhaps TRBD1 as D (6 bases). The ends were cut back, 4 bases at V and 2 bases at J, with 14 bases in the middle. Germline loops: CDR1 SGHNT, CDR2 YYREEE (reference sequence). The length of the CDR3 is 15 residues. In DNA form, the CDR3 reads TGTGCCAGCAGCACGGCGGACAGAACCACAGATACGCAGTATTTT. Amino acid sequence: CASSTADRTTDTQYF.

The chain carries TRBV7-6 and TRBJ2-2; D possibly corresponds to TRBD2 (6 bases). Trimming removed 1 base from V and 7 bases from J, with 25 bases in between. Germline V gene lookup returns CDR1 SGHVS and CDR2 FNYEAQ. The CDR3 spans 19 residues. Here the CDR3 reads CASSLVGPGGLVDGGELFF. CDR3 DNA: TGTGCCAGCAGCTTAGTGGGACCAGGAGGGCTAGTAGATGGCGGGGAGCTGTTTTTT.

This clone was counted once. The rearrangement links TRBV11-2 to TRBJ2-1, with 9 bases that match TRBD2. The J segment lost 9 bases and the V segment lost 3 bases, leaving 9 bases of the junction unmatched. Germline lookup yields CDR1 SGHAT and CDR2 FQNNGV. The CDR3 totals 15 residues. The CDR3 sequence is CASSFGREGMGEQFF. The CDR3 DNA reads as TGTGCCAGCAGCTTTGGGCGGGAGGGTATGGGTGAGCAGTTCTTC. Based on the CDR3 plus reference TRBV11-2 and TRBJ2-1, the full variable domain is EAGVAQSPRYKIIEKRQSVAFWCNPISGHATLYWYQQILGQGPKLLIQFQNNGVVDDSQLPKDRFSAERLKGVDSTLKIQPAKLEDSAVYLCASSFGREGMGEQFFGPGTRLTVL.

This chain connects TRBV27 to TRBJ2-2; D may be TRBD2 (6 bases). CDR3 length equals 13 residues. Deletions cut 4 bases from V and 9 bases from J, with 12 bases between. From germline, CDR1 is MNHEY and CDR2 SMNVEV (reference sequence). The CDR3 nucleotides read TGTGCCAGCAGTTCGGGACTTCTCAGGGAGCTGTTTTTT. It encodes CASSSGLLRELFF.

There are many counts of this clone. The rearrangement joins TRBV27 to TRBJ2-7; D perhaps matches TRBD2 (5 bases). The V end was cut by 5 bases, the J end by 5 bases, with 10 bases between. This CDR3 is 12 amino acids long. Germline lookup yields CDR1 MNHEY and CDR2 SMNVEV (reference sequence). CDR3 sequence: CASSPGVDEQYF. CDR3 nucleotide sequence: TGTGCCAGCAGTCCCGGGGTTGACGAGCAGTACTTC.